The 11 T cell receptor beta chains below all came from one sample that was sequenced in a study of T cell changes during pregnancy in multiple sclerosis. Profiled with immunoSEQ multiplex PCR; TCRdb holds only in-frame clones, not every one. The sample holds approximately 35,000 clones, approximately 91% seen once. The sample in question was CD4+ T cells from peripheral blood mononuclear cells, obtained in the third trimester of pregnancy. The receptors derive from a female donor in good health, enrolled as a control in a pregnancy study.

The genes are TRBV28 and TRBJ1-2; no firm D call. V was pared by 1 base and J by 8 bases, with 17 bases between. Germline CDR1 and CDR2: MDHEN and SYDVKM. The CDR3 runs to 15 residues. The CDR3 loop is CASSLLAETLGGYTF. The CDR3, as DNA: TGTGCCAGCAGTTTATTGGCGGAGACCCTCGGAGGCTACACCTTC.

V and J are TRBV5-1 and TRBJ1-3; 8 nucleotides line up with TRBD1. Germline V gene sequence: CDR1 SGHRS, CDR2 YFSETQ. The CDR3 is made up of 15 amino acids. V lost 4 bases, J lost 2 bases, and 5 bases stayed unmatched. CDR3 region: CASSLGTGTGNTIYF. The CDR3 coding sequence is TGCGCCAGCAGCCTTGGGACAGGTACTGGAAACACCATATATTTT.

The chain has TRBV15 and TRBJ2-1; 7 bases fit TRBD2. The V gene's germline CDR1 is LNHNV and CDR2 YYDKDF (reference sequence). The CDR3 length is 17 residues. V lost 1 base, J lost 0 bases, and 6 bases stayed unmatched. CDR3 coding DNA: TGTGCCACCAGCAGAGTGTTAGGCGGGAGCTCCTACAATGAGCAGTTCTTC. This codes for CATSRVLGGSSYNEQFF.

J is TRBJ1-1 and V is TRBV20-1; D remains ambiguous. Germline V lookup: CDR1 DFQATT, CDR2 SNEGSKA (reference sequence). This CDR3 is 11 amino acids long. V was clipped by 3 bases and J by 6 bases, with 8 bases between them. The CDR3 nucleotides read TGCAGTGCTAGGGAGGTCGCTGAAGCTTTCTTT. This gives the protein CSAREVAEAFF.

The V call is TRBV28, the J call TRBJ2-5, with 10 bases matching TRBD1. Losses at the gene ends were 3 bases for V and 6 bases for J; bases not matched to a gene: 4. The CDR3 is made up of 14 amino acids. The V gene's germline CDR1 is MDHEN and CDR2 SYDVKM. The CDR3 protein is CASSFRDRGQTQYF. CDR3 sequence (DNA): TGTGCCAGCAGTTTCCGGGACAGGGGTCAGACCCAGTACTTC.

This rearrangement joins TRBV4-1 to TRBJ2-7; 8 bases are a match to TRBD2. The CDR3 consists of 16 residues. Trimming at V came to 1 base and at J to 2 bases, leaving 7 bases not matched to a gene. Germline V gene lookup returns CDR1 MGHRA and CDR2 YSYEKL. DNA for the CDR3: TGCGCCAGCAGCCAAGCAACACCGACTAGCGCCTACGAGCAGTACTTC. It encodes CASSQATPTSAYEQYF.

J is TRBJ2-2 and V is TRBV7-2; TRBD1 aligns across 7 bases. This CDR3 has 16 amino acids. Looked up from germline, CDR1 is SGHTA and CDR2 is FQGNSA. The trim removed 1 base at V and 6 bases at J, leaving 8 bases unmatched. CDR3 sequence reads: CASSLGTGVNPGELFF. The CDR3 DNA sequence: TGTGCCAGCAGCTTAGGAACAGGGGTCAATCCCGGGGAGCTGTTTTTT. Based on the CDR3 plus reference TRBV7-2 and TRBJ2-2, the full variable domain is GAGVSQSPSNKVTEKGKDVELRCDPISGHTALYWYRQSLGQGLEFLIYFQGNSAPDKSGLPSDRFSAERTGGSVSTLTIQRTQQEDSAVYLCASSLGTGVNPGELFFGEGSRLTVL.

The chain employs TRBV5-4 and TRBJ1-1; D possibly corresponds to TRBD1 (5 bases). The V gene lost 1 base and the J gene lost 3 bases, with 7 bases spanning the gap. This CDR3 comprises 13 residues. Germline values: CDR1 SGHNT, CDR2 YYREEE (reference sequence). The CDR3 is CASSLWGDTEAFF. CDR3 DNA sequence: TGTGCCAGCAGCTTGTGGGGGGACACTGAAGCTTTCTTT.

The chain couples TRBV19 to TRBJ1-1; D is undetermined. Germline CDR1 is LNHDA and CDR2 is SQIVND (reference sequence). This CDR3 has 16 residues. With 3 bases removed from V and 0 bases from J, the gap between germline ends came to 14 bases. As DNA, the CDR3 is TGTGCCAGTAGTATCCCCGTATCTGTGTTGAACACTGAAGCTTTCTTT. Its translation: CASSIPVSVLNTEAFF.

The chain employs TRBV28 and TRBJ2-5; TRBD1 aligns across 8 bases. V trimming: 6 bases; J trimming: 2 bases; junction bases outside the gene matches: 5. In germline, CDR1 is MDHEN, CDR2 SYDVKM. This CDR3 contains 14 residues. CDR3 nucleotide sequence: TGTGCCAGCAGGACCTACAGGGGGCAAGAGACCCAGTACTTC. This translates into CASRTYRGQETQYF. The full variable domain, rest sourced from reference TRBV28 and TRBJ2-5, is DVKVTQSSRYLVKRTGEKVFLECVQDMDHENMFWYRQDPGLGLRLIYFSYDVKMKEKGDIPEGYSVSREKKERFSLILESASTNQTSMYLCASRTYRGQETQYFGPGTRLLVL.

V usage is TRBV9 and J usage is TRBJ1-1; D gene uncertain. The V gene's germline CDR1 is SGDLS and CDR2 YYNGEE. The CDR3 is 12 amino acids. Between the trimmed V and J ends, which lost 4 bases and 8 bases, there was a span of 12 bases. CDR3 protein: CASSPDIEEAFF. DNA of the CDR3: TGTGCCAGCAGCCCTGACATCGAGGAAGCTTTCTTT.